A selection of T cell receptor beta chains follows, all from one sample in a study of CD8+ T cells in alopecia areata. Data came from immunoSEQ multiplex PCR; TCRdb stores just in-frame clones and leaves some out. The table includes 210,000 or so clones, over 60% detected once. The specimen was CD4+ T cells sorted from blood, collected at approximately week 42, from a patient treated with tofacitinib. The receptor source for this set is a human donor with alopecia areata. CDR3s include the opening cysteine and the closing phenylalanine or tryptophan. The D gene is left open where the match is weak. Expanded clones get a size class; other rows say once, few or many, or leave the size out.

TRBJ2-1,TRBD2,TRBV25-1,-,CASSETLAGYNEQFF,TGTGCCAGCAGTGAGACACTAGCGGGCTACAATGAGCAGTTCTTC
TRBJ1-4,-,TRBV27,-,CASSLSVRPNEKLFF,TGTGCCAGCAGTTTATCGGTTAGGCCTAATGAAAAACTGTTTTTT
TRBJ2-3,-,TRBV30,-,CAWSVLSDTQYF,TGTGCCTGGAGTGTACTTTCAGATACGCAGTATTTT
TRBJ2-7,TRBD2,TRBV7-3,-,CASSLSGLASDEQYF,TGTGCCAGCAGCTTATCGGGACTAGCGTCCGACGAGCAGTACTTC
TRBJ1-2,-,TRBV20-1,-,CSASMGSGYTF,TGCAGTGCTAGCATGGGGTCTGGCTACACCTTC
TRBJ2-6,-,TRBV29-1,few,CSVDQPSGANVLTF,TGCAGCGTTGATCAGCCCTCTGGGGCCAACGTCCTGACTTTC
TRBJ2-3,-,TRBV9,-,CASSVGRDTQYF,TGTGCCAGCAGCGTGGGTCGTGATACGCAGTATTTT
TRBJ2-4,-,TRBV30,-,CAWSVPGNIQYF,TGTGCCTGGAGTGTACCCGGAAACATTCAGTACTTC
TRBJ1-2,-,TRBV30,-,CAWSIGSNYGYTF,TGTGCCTGGAGCATCGGGAGTAACTATGGCTACACCTTC
TRBJ2-3,-,TRBV28,-,CASSRGGSTDTQYF,TGTGCCAGCAGTCGAGGGGGGAGCACAGATACGCAGTATTTT
TRBJ1-1,TRBD1,TRBV29-1,-,CSGRGLLNTEAFF,TGTTCGGGCAGGGGGCTATTGAACACTGAAGCTTTCTTT
TRBJ2-4,TRBD2,TRBV5-1,-,CASSREGSPNIQYF,TGCGCCAGCAGCAGGGAGGGGAGTCCAAACATTCAGTACTTC
TRBJ2-7,-,TRBV14,-,CASSHGYEQYF,TGTGCCAGCAGCCACGGATACGAGCAGTACTTC
TRBJ2-7,TRBD1,TRBV5-1,-,CASSPSGQGVAYEQYF,TGCGCCAGCAGCCCATCGGGACAGGGGGTGGCCTACGAGCAGTACTTC
TRBJ2-6,-,TRBV5-5,once,CASSLYGANVLTF,TGTGCCAGCAGCTTGTATGGGGCCAACGTCCTGACTTTC
TRBJ1-4,-,TRBV6-1,once,CASSALQGLEKLFF,TGTGCCAGCAGTGCATTACAGGGTTTGGAAAAACTGTTTTTT
TRBJ2-2,-,TRBV4-3,-,CASSQQGTTGELFF,TGCGCCAGCAGCCAACAGGGGACCACCGGGGAGCTGTTTTTT
TRBJ2-7,TRBD1,TRBV29-1,-,CSARGTGGYEQYF,TGCAGCGCCCGAGGGACAGGAGGCTACGAGCAGTACTTC
TRBJ1-1,-,TRBV6-5,-,CASKQVVNTEAFF,TGTGCCAGCAAACAGGTGGTGAACACTGAAGCTTTCTTT
TRBJ1-1,-,TRBV5-6,-,CASSSIDGLNTEAFF,TGTGCCAGCAGCTCCATTGACGGATTGAACACTGAAGCTTTCTTT
TRBJ1-1,-,TRBV7-3,-,CASSWGRDTEAFF,TGTGCCAGCAGCTGGGGGCGGGACACTGAAGCTTTCTTT
TRBJ2-2,-,TRBV5-1,-,CASSLIRGPDTGELFF,TGCGCCAGCAGCCTCATACGGGGACCTGACACCGGGGAGCTGTTTTTT
TRBJ1-5,-,TRBV30,-,CAWSVSGNQPQHF,TGTGCCTGGAGTGTTTCTGGGAACCAGCCCCAGCATTTT
TRBJ2-3,-,TRBV7-9,once,CASSFSTDLDTQYF,TGTGCCAGCAGCTTCTCGACAGATTTAGATACGCAGTATTTT
TRBJ2-1,-,TRBV29-1,-,CSVEEPEYNEQFF,TGCAGCGTTGAAGAGCCCGAGTACAATGAGCAGTTCTTC
TRBJ2-3,TRBD1,TRBV5-1,-,CASSEGTGSRLTDTQYF,TGCGCCAGCAGCGAGGGGACAGGGAGCCGTCTAACAGATACGCAGTATTTT
TRBJ2-7,-,TRBV14,-,CASSQKRGVGEQYF,TGTGCCAGCAGCCAAAAACGGGGAGTGGGTGAGCAGTACTTC
TRBJ1-4,TRBD1,TRBV5-1,-,CASSSGQGREKLFF,TGCGCCAGCAGCTCGGGACAGGGACGTGAAAAACTGTTTTTT
TRBJ2-7,TRBD1,TRBV7-2,-,CASSLSTGTGVAYEQYF,TGTGCCAGCAGCTTGTCCACCGGGACAGGGGTAGCCTACGAGCAGTACTTC
TRBJ1-1,-,TRBV30,-,CAWTPPGGNTEAFF,TGTGCCTGGACCCCCCCCGGAGGAAACACTGAAGCTTTCTTT
TRBJ1-1,-,TRBV27,-,CASSFLRGGLNTEAFF,TGTGCCAGCAGTTTCCTCCGAGGGGGGTTGAACACTGAAGCTTTCTTT
TRBJ2-1,-,TRBV5-1,few,CASSPNPRSYNEQFF,TGCGCCAGCAGCCCCAACCCGCGGAGCTACAATGAGCAGTTCTTC
TRBJ2-7,-,TRBV29-1,few,CSVKVAGTSYEQYF,TGCAGCGTTAAGGTTGCGGGTACGTCCTACGAGCAGTACTTC
TRBJ1-5,TRBD1,TRBV6-1,few,CASTTGGNQPQHF,TGTGCCAGCACGACAGGGGGTAATCAGCCCCAGCATTTT
TRBJ2-1,-,TRBV5-3,-,CARSITTAPGLALEQFF,TGTGCCAGAAGCATAACGACAGCGCCGGGTCTTGCGTTGGAGCAGTTCTTC
TRBJ1-1,-,TRBV30,once,CAFQTSSEAFF,TGTGCCTTTCAAACATCTAGTGAAGCTTTCTTT
TRBJ2-2,TRBD2,TRBV7-9,-,CASSPRLAENTGELFF,TGTGCCAGCAGCCCACGACTAGCGGAGAACACCGGGGAGCTGTTTTTT
TRBJ2-4,-,TRBV2,few,CASSERKAQASLAKNIQYF,TGTGCCAGCAGTGAACGGAAGGCACAGGCATCCTTAGCCAAAAACATTCAGTACTTC
TRBJ2-7,TRBD2,TRBV7-2,few,CASSTSGGAKYEQYF,TGTGCCAGCAGCACTAGCGGGGGGGCTAAGTACGAGCAGTACTTC
TRBJ2-7,TRBD1,TRBV2,-,CASNRDRGYEQYF,TGTGCCAGCAACCGGGACAGGGGTTACGAGCAGTACTTC
TRBJ1-2,-,TRBV4-3,few,CASSQAATGQGGYTF,TGCGCCAGCAGCCAAGCCGCTACAGGGCAGGGTGGCTACACCTTC
TRBJ2-2,-,TRBV28,-,CASSFLTLSGELFF,TGTGCCAGCAGTTTCTTAACACTGTCCGGGGAGCTGTTTTTT
TRBJ1-5,-,TRBV30,-,CAWSPGTEIYQPQHF,TGTGCCTGGAGTCCCGGGACCGAAATTTATCAGCCCCAGCATTTT